The 5 T cell receptor beta chains reported below all come from one sample, sequenced in a study of cytotoxic CD8 clonotypes in ibrutinib-treated CLL (dated by TCRdb to the early 2020s). The library relied on the immunoSEQ multiplex PCR assay. What TCRdb holds here is the immuneACCESS table cut down to in-frame rearrangements. Part of the clones is not present; checked against another copy, under half of the missing clones reflect an unresolved V gene, and the others are unexplained. The sample profile shows about 310,000 clones; around four fifths of them were found once. The top ten clonotypes cover 6.5% to 8.5% of the sample. This sample comprised PBMCs, obtained before ibrutinib treatment. The source of these receptors is a human donor with chronic lymphocytic leukemia.

This chain uses TRBV5-1 with TRBJ2-1; 7 bases fit TRBD2. The length of the CDR3 is 15 residues. Germline V gives CDR1 SGHRS, CDR2 YFSETQ. V lost 0 bases to trimming and J lost 2 bases; unmatched junction nucleotides: 2. The CDR3 region has the DNA TGCGCCAGCAGCTTGGGAGCGGGACCCTACAATGAGCAGTTCTTC. This gives the protein CASSLGAGPYNEQFF.

V gene TRBV7-6 combines with J gene TRBJ2-3; D gene ambiguous. From germline, CDR1 is SGHVS and CDR2 FNYEAQ. The CDR3 is 16 amino acids. The V end was cut by 2 bases, the J end by 2 bases, with 14 bases between. CDR3 amino acids: CASSLFATLPTDTQYF. The CDR3 region has the DNA TGTGCCAGCAGCTTATTCGCGACATTACCCACAGATACGCAGTATTTT.

This clone was seen just once. The chain employs TRBV5-5 and TRBJ2-3; D gene unclear. The CDR3 is made up of 13 amino acids. V was shortened by 4 bases and J by 7 bases, with 13 bases between the two germline ends. CDR1 is SGHKS and CDR2 is YYEKEE in the germline V gene (reference sequence). DNA for the CDR3: TGTGCCAGCAGCCCTGAATCGCGTAATACGCAGTATTTT. Residues: CASSPESRNTQYF.

The chain joins TRBV7-3 to TRBJ2-5; 8 nucleotides agree with TRBD1. The V gene end was trimmed by 5 bases and the J gene end by 1 base; junction bases not matched to a gene: 6. The V gene's germline CDR1 is SGHTA and CDR2 FQGTGA. This CDR3 spans 15 amino acids. CDR3 residues: CASSPGQGGQETQYF. The CDR3 DNA is TGTGCCAGCAGCCCCGGACAGGGAGGCCAAGAGACCCAGTACTTC. The full variable domain, with the rest looked up from reference TRBV7-3 and TRBJ2-5, is GAGVSQTPSNKVTEKGKYVELRCDPISGHTALYWYRQSLGQGPEFLIYFQGTGAADDSGLPNDRFFAVRPEGSVSTLKIQRTERGDSAVYLCASSPGQGGQETQYFGPGTRLLVL.

This chain uses TRBV7-3 with TRBJ2-5; D assignment may be TRBD1 or TRBD2 (5 bases each). V was pared by 1 base and J by 9 bases, with 9 bases between. The germline CDR1 and CDR2 sequences are SGHTA and FQGTGA. The CDR3 sequence is 12 residues long. The CDR3 region has the DNA TGTGCCAGCAGCTTAAATCTGGGGGCCCAGTACTTC. Its translation is CASSLNLGAQYF.